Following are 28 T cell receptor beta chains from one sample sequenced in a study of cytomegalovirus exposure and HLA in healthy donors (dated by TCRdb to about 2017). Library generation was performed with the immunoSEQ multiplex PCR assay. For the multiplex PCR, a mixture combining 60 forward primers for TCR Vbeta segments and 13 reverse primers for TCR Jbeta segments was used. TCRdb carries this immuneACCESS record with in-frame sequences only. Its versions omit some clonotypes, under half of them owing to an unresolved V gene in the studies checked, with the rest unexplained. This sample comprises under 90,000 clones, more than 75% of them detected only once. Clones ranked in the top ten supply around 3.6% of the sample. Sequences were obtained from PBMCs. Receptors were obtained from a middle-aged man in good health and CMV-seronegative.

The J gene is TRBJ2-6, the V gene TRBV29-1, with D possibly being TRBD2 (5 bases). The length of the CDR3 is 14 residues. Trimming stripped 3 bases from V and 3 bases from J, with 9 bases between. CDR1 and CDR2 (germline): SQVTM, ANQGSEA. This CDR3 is CSVDGESGANVLTF. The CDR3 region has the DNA TGCAGCGTTGACGGGGAAAGTGGGGCCAACGTCCTGACTTTC.

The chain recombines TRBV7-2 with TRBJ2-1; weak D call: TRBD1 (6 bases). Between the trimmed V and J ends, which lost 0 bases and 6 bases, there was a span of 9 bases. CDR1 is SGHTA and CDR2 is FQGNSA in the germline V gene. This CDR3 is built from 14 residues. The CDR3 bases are TGTGCCAGCAGCTTAGCCAGGGGAAGCAATGAGCAGTTCTTC. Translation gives CASSLARGSNEQFF.

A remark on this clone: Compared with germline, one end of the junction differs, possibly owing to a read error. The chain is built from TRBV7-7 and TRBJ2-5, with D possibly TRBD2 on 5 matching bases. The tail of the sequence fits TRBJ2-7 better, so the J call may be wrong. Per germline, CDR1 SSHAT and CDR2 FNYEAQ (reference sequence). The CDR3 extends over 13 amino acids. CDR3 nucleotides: TGTGCTAGCACCGAAAGGAGCGGTGCCGAGCAGTACTTC. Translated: CASTERSGAEQYF.

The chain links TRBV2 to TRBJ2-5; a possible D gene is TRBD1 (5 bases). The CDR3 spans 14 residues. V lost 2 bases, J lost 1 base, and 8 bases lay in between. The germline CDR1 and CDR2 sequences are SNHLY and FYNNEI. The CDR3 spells CASSEQDSQETQYF. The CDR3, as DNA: TGTGCCAGCAGTGAACAAGACAGCCAAGAGACCCAGTACTTC.

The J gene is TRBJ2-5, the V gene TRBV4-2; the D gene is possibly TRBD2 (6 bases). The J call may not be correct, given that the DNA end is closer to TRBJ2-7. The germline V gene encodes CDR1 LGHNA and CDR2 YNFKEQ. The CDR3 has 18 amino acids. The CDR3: CASSPRRGNRHDLYEQYF. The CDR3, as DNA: TGTGCCAGCAGCCCCAGACGGGGGAACCGCCATGACCTCTACGAGCAGTACTTC.

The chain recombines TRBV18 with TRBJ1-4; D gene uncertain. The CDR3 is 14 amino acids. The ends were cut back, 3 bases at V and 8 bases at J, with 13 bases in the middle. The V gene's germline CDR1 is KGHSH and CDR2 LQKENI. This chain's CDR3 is CASSPSRDGEKLFF. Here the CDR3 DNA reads TGTGCCAGCTCACCCTCCCGTGATGGCGAAAAACTGTTTTTT.

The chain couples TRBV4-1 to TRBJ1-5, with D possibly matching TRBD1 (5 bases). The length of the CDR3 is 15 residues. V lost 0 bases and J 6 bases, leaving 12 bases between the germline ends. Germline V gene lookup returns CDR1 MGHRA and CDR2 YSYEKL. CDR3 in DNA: TGCGCCAGCAGCCAAGATGTAGGGGTGGGTCAGCCCCAGCATTTT. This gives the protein CASSQDVGVGQPQHF.

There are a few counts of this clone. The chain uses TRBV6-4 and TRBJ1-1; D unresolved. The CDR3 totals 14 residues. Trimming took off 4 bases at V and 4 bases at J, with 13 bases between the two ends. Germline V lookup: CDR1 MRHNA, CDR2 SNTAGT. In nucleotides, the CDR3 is TGTGCCAGCAGTGTTAATCCCGGGGTCACTGAAGCTTTCTTT. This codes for CASSVNPGVTEAFF.

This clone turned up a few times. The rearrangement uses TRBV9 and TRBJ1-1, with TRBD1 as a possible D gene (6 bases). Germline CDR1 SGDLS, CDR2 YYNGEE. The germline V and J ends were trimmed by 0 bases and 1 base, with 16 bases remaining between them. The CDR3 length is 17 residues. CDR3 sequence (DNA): TGTGCCAGCAGCGTAGCTCCGGGCAGGGGCGGGAACACTGAAGCTTTCTTT. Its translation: CASSVAPGRGGNTEAFF.

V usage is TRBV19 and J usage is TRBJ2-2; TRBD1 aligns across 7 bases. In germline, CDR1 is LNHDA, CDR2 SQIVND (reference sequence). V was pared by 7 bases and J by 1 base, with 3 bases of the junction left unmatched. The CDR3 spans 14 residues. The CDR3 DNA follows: TGTGCCAGTATAAGGACAGGGAACACCGGGGAGCTGTTTTTT. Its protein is CASIRTGNTGELFF.

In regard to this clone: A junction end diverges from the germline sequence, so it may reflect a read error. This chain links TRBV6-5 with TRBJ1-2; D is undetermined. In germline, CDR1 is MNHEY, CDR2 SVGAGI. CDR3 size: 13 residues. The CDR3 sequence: CASVPGSGGGYPF. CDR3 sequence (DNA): TGTGCCAGCGTGCCGGGGTCCGGTGGTGGCTACCCCTTC.

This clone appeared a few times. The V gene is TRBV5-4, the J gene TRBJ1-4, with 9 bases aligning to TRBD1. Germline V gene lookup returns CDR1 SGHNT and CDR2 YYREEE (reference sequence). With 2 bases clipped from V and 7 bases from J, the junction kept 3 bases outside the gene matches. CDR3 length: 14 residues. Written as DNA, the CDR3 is TGTGCCAGCAGCTTACAGGGGGCTGTTGAAAAACTGTTTTTT. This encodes CASSLQGAVEKLFF. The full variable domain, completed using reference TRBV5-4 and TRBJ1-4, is ETGVTQSPTHLIKTRGQQVTLRCSSQSGHNTVSWYQQALGQGPQFIFQYYREEENGRGNFPPRFSGLQFPNYSSELNVNALELDDSALYLCASSLQGAVEKLFFGSGTQLSVL.

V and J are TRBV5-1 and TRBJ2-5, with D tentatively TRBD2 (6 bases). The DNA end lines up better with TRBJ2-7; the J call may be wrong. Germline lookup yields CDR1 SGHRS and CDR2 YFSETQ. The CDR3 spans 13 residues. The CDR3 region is CASSSGSSYEQYF. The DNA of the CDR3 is TGCGCCAGCAGCTCCGGGAGTTCCTACGAGCAGTACTTC.

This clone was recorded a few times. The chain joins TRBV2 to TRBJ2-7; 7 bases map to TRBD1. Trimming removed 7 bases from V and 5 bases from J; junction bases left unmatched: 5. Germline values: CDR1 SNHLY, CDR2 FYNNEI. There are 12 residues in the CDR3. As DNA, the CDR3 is TGTGCCAGCATATGGCAGGGGGACGAGCAGTACTTC. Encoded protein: CASIWQGDEQYF.

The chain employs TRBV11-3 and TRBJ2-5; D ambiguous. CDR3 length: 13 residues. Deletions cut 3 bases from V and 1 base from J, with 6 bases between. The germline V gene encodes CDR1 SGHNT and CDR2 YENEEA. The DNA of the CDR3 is TGTGCCAGCAGCTTCACGGTCCAAGAGACCCAGTACTTC. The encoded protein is CASSFTVQETQYF.

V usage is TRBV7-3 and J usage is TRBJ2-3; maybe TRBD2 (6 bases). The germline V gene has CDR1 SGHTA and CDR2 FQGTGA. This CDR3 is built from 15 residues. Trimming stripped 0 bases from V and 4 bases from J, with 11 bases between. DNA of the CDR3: TGTGCCAGCAGCTTAACTGGAGGGCGGCCAGATACGCAGTATTTT. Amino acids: CASSLTGGRPDTQYF.

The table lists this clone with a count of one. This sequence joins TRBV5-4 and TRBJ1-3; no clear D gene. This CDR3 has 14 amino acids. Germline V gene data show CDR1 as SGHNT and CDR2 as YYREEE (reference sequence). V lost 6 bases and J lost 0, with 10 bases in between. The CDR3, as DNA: TGTGCCAGCACGGAGGGCTACTCTGGAAACACCATATATTTT. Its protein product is CASTEGYSGNTIYF.

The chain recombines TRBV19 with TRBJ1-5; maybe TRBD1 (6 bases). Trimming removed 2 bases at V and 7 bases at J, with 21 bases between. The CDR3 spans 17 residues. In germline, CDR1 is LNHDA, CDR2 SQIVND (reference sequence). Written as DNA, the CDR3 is TGTGCCAGTAGTATAATAAGGTCGCAGGGGATACGACAGCCCCAGCATTTT. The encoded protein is CASSIIRSQGIRQPQHF.

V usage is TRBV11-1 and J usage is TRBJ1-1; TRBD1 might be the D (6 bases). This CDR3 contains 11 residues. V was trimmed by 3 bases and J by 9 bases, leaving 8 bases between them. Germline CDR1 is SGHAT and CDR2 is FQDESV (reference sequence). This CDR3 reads CASSFDRKAFF. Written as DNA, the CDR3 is TGTGCCAGCAGCTTTGACAGGAAAGCTTTCTTT.

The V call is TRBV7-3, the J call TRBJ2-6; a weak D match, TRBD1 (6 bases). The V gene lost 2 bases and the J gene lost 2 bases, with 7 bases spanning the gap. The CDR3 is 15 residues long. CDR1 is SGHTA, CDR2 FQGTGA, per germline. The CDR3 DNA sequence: TGTGCCAGCAGCTTATCAGGGGCTGGGGCCAACGTCCTGACTTTC. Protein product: CASSLSGAGANVLTF.

CDR3 in amino acids: CASSLTGNTEAFF. The CDR3 nucleotides are TGTGCCAGCAGCTTGACAGGGAACACTGAAGCTTTCTTT. The chain uses TRBV7-2 and TRBJ1-1; D is perhaps TRBD1 (6 bases). Trimming cost V 3 bases and J 1 base, with 6 bases left between them. Germline CDR1 and CDR2: SGHTA and FQGNSA. The CDR3 contains 13 residues.

Here the CDR3 reads CASSQEPRRQGYNSPLHF. The CDR3 nucleotides are TGTGCCAGCAGCCAAGAACCCCGCCGACAGGGATATAATTCACCCCTCCACTTT. The chain has TRBV14 and TRBJ1-6, with TRBD1 matching 7 bases. The V and J ends lost 0 bases and 4 bases, in that order; junction bases with no gene match: 9. The CDR3 totals 18 residues. CDR1 and CDR2 (germline): SGHDN, FVKESK.

In DNA form, the CDR3 reads TGTGCCAGCTCACCAGGGGGCCCTTCACCCCTCCACTTT. Translation gives CASSPGGPSPLHF. The V call is TRBV18, the J call TRBJ1-6, with a tentative D call TRBD1 (6 bases). Germline V lookup: CDR1 KGHSH, CDR2 LQKENI. The CDR3 runs 13 residues. Trimming cost V 2 bases and J 9 bases, with 8 bases left between them.

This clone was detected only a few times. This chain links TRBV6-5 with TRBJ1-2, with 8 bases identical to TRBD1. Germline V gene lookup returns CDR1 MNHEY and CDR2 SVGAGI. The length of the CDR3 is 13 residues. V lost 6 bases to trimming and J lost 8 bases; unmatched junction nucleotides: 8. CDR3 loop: CASSPDRVYGYTF. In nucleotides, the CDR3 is TGTGCCAGCAGCCCGGACAGGGTCTACGGCTACACCTTC.

The CDR3 DNA reads TGTGCCAGCAGCCCCAGGGCCTGGGCAGATACGCAGTATTTT. It yields the protein CASSPRAWADTQYF. This chain connects TRBV6-1 to TRBJ2-3; D might be TRBD1 (5 bases). Trimming removed 6 bases at V and 4 bases at J, with 14 bases between. Germline V gives CDR1 MNHNS, CDR2 SASEGT. The CDR3 is 14 amino acids.

The CDR3 region has the DNA TGTGCCAGCTCACCCGGGGTTGACAGGGGGAGTGGCTACACCTTC. Protein sequence: CASSPGVDRGSGYTF. The chain has TRBV18 and TRBJ1-2; TRBD1 aligns across 9 bases. The length of the CDR3 is 15 residues. V was clipped by 3 bases and J by 7 bases; unmatched bases: 9. Germline V gene lookup returns CDR1 KGHSH and CDR2 LQKENI.

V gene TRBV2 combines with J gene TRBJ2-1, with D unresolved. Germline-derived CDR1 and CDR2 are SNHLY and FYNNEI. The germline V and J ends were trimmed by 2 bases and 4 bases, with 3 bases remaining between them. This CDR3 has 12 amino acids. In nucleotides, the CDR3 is TGTGCCAGCAGTGAACAGTACAATGAGCAGTTCTTC. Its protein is CASSEQYNEQFF.

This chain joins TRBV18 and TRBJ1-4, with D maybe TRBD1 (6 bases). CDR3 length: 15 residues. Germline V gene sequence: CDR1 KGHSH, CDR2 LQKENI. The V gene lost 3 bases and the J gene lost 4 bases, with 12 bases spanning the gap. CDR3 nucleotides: TGTGCCAGCTCACCCAATCGACAGGATAATGAAAAACTGTTTTTT. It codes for CASSPNRQDNEKLFF.